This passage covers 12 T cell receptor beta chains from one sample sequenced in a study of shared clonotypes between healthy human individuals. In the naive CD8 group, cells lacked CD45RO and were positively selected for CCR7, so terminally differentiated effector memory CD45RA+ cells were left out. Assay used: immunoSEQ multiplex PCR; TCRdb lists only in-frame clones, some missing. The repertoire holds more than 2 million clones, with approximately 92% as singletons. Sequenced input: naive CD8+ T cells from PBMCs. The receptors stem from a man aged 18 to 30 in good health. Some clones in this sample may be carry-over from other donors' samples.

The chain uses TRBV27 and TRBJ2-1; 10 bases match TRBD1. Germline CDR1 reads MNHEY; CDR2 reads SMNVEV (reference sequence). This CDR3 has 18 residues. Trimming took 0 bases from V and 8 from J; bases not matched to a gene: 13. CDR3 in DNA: TGTGCCAGCAGTTTATCCCGGGGACAGGGGTTTAGTTTTTATGAGCAGTTCTTC. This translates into CASSLSRGQGFSFYEQFF.

In DNA form, the CDR3 reads TGTGCCAGCAGTTTTCCTCCCGGGACAGGGGGCGCGAAGAACACTGAAGCTTTCTTT. Translating gives CASSFPPGTGGAKNTEAFF. The V gene is TRBV27, the J gene TRBJ1-1; 12 bases line up with TRBD1. The J segment lost 1 base and the V segment lost 3 bases, leaving 12 bases of the junction unmatched. The length of the CDR3 is 19 residues. Germline CDR1 reads MNHEY; CDR2 reads SMNVEV (reference sequence).

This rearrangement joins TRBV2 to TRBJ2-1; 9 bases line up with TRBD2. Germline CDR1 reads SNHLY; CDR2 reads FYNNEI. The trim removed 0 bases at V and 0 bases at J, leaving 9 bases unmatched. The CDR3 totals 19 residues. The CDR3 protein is CASSEAPLAGASSYNEQFF. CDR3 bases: TGTGCCAGCAGTGAAGCGCCACTAGCGGGTGCTAGCTCCTACAATGAGCAGTTCTTC.

CDR3: CATSARLSYQETQYF. CDR3 coding DNA: TGTGCCACCAGCGCACGACTGTCGTACCAAGAGACCCAGTACTTC. This chain links TRBV15 with TRBJ2-5, with D uncertain. Per germline, CDR1 LNHNV and CDR2 YYDKDF (reference sequence). Trimming cost V 5 bases and J 0 bases, with 13 bases left between them. The CDR3 has 15 amino acids.

This CDR3 is CASSFSGGIRYEQYF. The CDR3 DNA is TGTGCCAGCAGTTTTTCTGGGGGTATCCGCTACGAGCAGTACTTC. The chain carries TRBV28 and TRBJ2-7; TRBD1 or TRBD2 may be the D gene (5 bases each). The CDR3 has 15 amino acids. CDR1 MDHEN and CDR2 SYDVKM come from the germline V gene. Trimming pared 3 bases from V and 3 bases from J, leaving 15 bases between.

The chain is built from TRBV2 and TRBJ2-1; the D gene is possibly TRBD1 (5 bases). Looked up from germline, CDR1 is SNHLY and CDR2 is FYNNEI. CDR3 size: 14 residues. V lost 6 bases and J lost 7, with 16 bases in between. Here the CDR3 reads CASSSGHLRNEQFF. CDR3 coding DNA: TGTGCCAGCAGCTCTGGACATTTGAGGAATGAGCAGTTCTTC.

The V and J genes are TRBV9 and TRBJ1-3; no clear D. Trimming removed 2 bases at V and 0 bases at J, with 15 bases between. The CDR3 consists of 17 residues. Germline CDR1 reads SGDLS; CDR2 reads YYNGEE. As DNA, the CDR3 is TGTGCCAGCAGCGTGGCCCCAGACGGAAGCTCTGGAAACACCATATATTTT. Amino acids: CASSVAPDGSSGNTIYF.

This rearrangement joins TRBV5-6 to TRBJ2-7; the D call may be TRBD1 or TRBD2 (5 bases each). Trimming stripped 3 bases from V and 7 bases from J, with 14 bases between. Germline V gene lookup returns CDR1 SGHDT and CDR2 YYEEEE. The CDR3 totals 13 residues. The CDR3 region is CASSSGTAGEQYF. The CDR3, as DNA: TGTGCCAGCAGCTCCGGGACGGCGGGTGAGCAGTACTTC.

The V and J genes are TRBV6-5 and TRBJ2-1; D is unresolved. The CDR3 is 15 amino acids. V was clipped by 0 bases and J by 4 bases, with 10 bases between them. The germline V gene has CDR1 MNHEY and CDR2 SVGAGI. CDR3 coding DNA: TGTGCCAGCAGTTACTCGTTAAATCTATACAATGAGCAGTTCTTC. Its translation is CASSYSLNLYNEQFF.

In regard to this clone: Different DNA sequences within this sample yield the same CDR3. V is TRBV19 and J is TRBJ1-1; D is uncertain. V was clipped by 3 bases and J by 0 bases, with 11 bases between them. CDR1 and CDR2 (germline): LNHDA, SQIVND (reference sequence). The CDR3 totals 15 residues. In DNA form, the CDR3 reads TGTGCCAGTAGTATTGGGGTCAGAGTGAACACTGAAGCTTTCTTT. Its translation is CASSIGVRVNTEAFF.

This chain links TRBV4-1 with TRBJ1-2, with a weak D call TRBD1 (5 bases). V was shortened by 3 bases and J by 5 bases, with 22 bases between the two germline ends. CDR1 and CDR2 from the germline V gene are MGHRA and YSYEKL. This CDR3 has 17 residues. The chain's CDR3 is CASSHNTRGDGTYGYTF. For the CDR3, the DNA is TGCGCCAGCAGCCACAATACCCGGGGCGATGGCACTTATGGCTACACCTTC.

CDR3 loop: CASSPTGAITTGELFF. As DNA, the CDR3 is TGCGCCAGCAGCCCTACGGGGGCAATTACGACCGGGGAGCTGTTTTTT. The chain uses TRBV4-1 and TRBJ2-2; possibly TRBD1 or TRBD2 for D (6 bases each). The V end lost 4 bases, the J end lost 5 bases, and 17 bases lay between the germline ends. The CDR3 extends over 16 amino acids. The germline V gene has CDR1 MGHRA and CDR2 YSYEKL.